This T cell receptor (beta chain) derives from a study of T-cell memory formation after mild COVID-19. Libraries for TCRalpha and TCRbeta carried sample barcodes and unique molecular identifiers via 5'RACE. TCRdb redid the calling of the 5' RACE reads with MiXCR, one entry per CDR3 protein. The repertoire holds roughly 500,000 distinct CDR3 sequences, with about a fifth as singletons. For this clonotype: What it binds is not known.

The study's findings and limits: Clones shrinking between day 15 and 85 showed a balanced CD4/CD8 split, and those that grew later tilted toward CD4+. Nothing showed for sure that second-wave clones peaking on day 37 were SARS-CoV-2 specific.

The CDR3 totals 17 residues. Germline V CDR1 and CDR2: DFQATT, SNEGSKA (reference sequence). V trimming: 3 bases; J trimming: 4 bases; junction bases outside the gene matches: 15. Source material: PBMCs or a T cell subset sorted from them (not recorded which). The V call is TRBV20-1, the J call TRBJ2-7, with 10 bases matching TRBD1. The sequence came from an adult woman who had mild COVID-19 (a few samples of this study predate the infection). Cell type and time point are not known. CDR3 protein: CSASLLGQGKTTYEQYF. The CDR3 bases are TGCAGTGCTAGCCTCCTGGGACAGGGGAAAACGACGTACGAGCAGTACTTC.